This passage covers 27 T cell receptor beta chains from one sample sequenced in a study of blood T cell repertoires in COVID-19. Some clones are missing from TCRdb's copy, which holds only in-frame ones; the method was immunoSEQ multiplex PCR. The sample holds roughly 520,000 clones; around 87% are singletons and the top ten take 1.8%. The sample was PBMCs or T cells enriched from blood (not recorded which). These receptors originate from a middle-aged woman who had recovered from COVID-19.

A word on this clone: Germline is not matched at one junction end, which may reflect a read error. The chain couples TRBV7-7 to TRBJ2-1, with TRBD2 matching over 10 bases. The CDR3 is 15 amino acids. Germline-derived CDR1 and CDR2 are SSHAT and FNYEAQ (reference sequence). DNA for the CDR3: TGTGCTAGCAGCCCAGCGGGAGGGCCTTACAATGAGCAGTTCTTC. This codes for CASSPAGGPYNEQFF.

V gene TRBV4-1 combines with J gene TRBJ2-7; maybe TRBD1 (6 bases). Germline V gene sequence: CDR1 MGHRA, CDR2 YSYEKL. The CDR3 is made up of 14 amino acids. Trimming removed 6 bases at V and 0 bases at J, with 12 bases between. Here the CDR3 DNA reads TGCGCCAGCAGTAGACAGGCTCACTCCTACGAGCAGTACTTC. It specifies CASSRQAHSYEQYF.

The genes are TRBV18 and TRBJ2-2, with D possibly matching TRBD1 (6 bases). With 3 bases removed from V and 3 bases from J, the gap between germline ends came to 23 bases. The CDR3 loop spans 19 amino acids. Germline V gene data show CDR1 as KGHSH and CDR2 as LQKENI. This CDR3 is CASSPLHGDTRGDTGELFF. CDR3 in DNA: TGTGCCAGCTCACCTCTGCACGGGGACACCAGGGGAGACACCGGGGAGCTGTTTTTT.

The rearrangement links TRBV30 to TRBJ2-7; 8 positions match TRBD2. From germline, CDR1 is GTSNPN and CDR2 SVGIG (reference sequence). The V gene end was trimmed by 3 bases and the J gene end by 1 base; junction bases not matched to a gene: 8. There are 15 residues in the CDR3. The CDR3 region is CAWSGTRFRSYEQYF. The CDR3 region has the DNA TGTGCCTGGAGCGGGACTAGATTTCGGTCCTACGAGCAGTACTTC. Full variable domain (missing parts from reference TRBV30 and TRBJ2-7): SQTIHQWPATLVQPVGSPLSLECTVEGTSNPNLYWYRQAAGRGLQLLFYSVGIGQISSEVPQNLSASRPQDRQFILSSKKLLLSDSGFYLCAWSGTRFRSYEQYFGPGTRLTVT.

This chain links TRBV28 with TRBJ1-5, with unresolved D. The germline gives CDR1 MDHEN, CDR2 SYDVKM. The CDR3 runs 14 residues. Trimming took 10 bases from V and 3 from J, leaving 16 bases between them. The CDR3 loop reads CAITGVTHNQPQHF. CDR3 DNA sequence: TGTGCCATAACGGGAGTTACTCACAATCAGCCCCAGCATTTT. The whole variable domain, filled in from reference TRBV28 and TRBJ1-5, reads DVKVTQSSRYLVKRTGEKVFLECVQDMDHENMFWYRQDPGLGLRLIYFSYDVKMKEKGDIPEGYSVSREKKERFSLILESASTNQTSMYLCAITGVTHNQPQHFGDGTRLSIL.

This clone appeared a few times. The chain couples TRBV6-2 or TRBV6-3 to TRBJ1-1; no clear D gene. Trimming left V 2 bases short and J 4 bases short, with 8 bases between. The germline V gene has CDR1 MNHEY and CDR2 SVGEGT. This CDR3 is 13 amino acids long. The CDR3 region has the DNA TGTGCCAGCAGTTACCCGGGTCGCACTGAAGCTTTCTTT. Its protein product is CASSYPGRTEAFF.

This chain links TRBV11-2 with TRBJ2-1; TRBD1 is a possible D gene (5 bases). CDR1 and CDR2 (germline): SGHAT, FQNNGV. V lost 1 base, J lost 0 bases, and 13 bases lay in between. The length of the CDR3 is 17 residues. The CDR3 nucleotides are TGTGCCAGCAGCTTAGTGGGGCTCAGGAGCTCCTACAATGAGCAGTTCTTC. The encoded protein is CASSLVGLRSSYNEQFF.

J is TRBJ2-5 and V is TRBV5-5, with 7 positions matching TRBD1. V lost 4 bases to trimming and J lost 2 bases; unmatched junction nucleotides: 8. The germline V gene encodes CDR1 SGHKS and CDR2 YYEKEE (reference sequence). This CDR3 has 15 amino acids. The CDR3 reads CASSPLGTAQETQYF. CDR3 bases: TGTGCCAGCAGCCCCCTAGGGACAGCTCAAGAGACCCAGTACTTC.

The CDR3 sequence is CASSFLTSGVHNEQFF. The CDR3 DNA follows: TGTGCCAGCAGCTTTCTCACTAGCGGAGTCCACAATGAGCAGTTCTTC. The gene calls are TRBV5-8 and TRBJ2-1; 8 positions agree with TRBD2. The CDR3 has 16 residues. V dropped 2 bases and J dropped 5; count of bases not matched to a gene: 9. Germline-derived CDR1 and CDR2 are SGHTS and YDEGEE.

This clone has a handful of counts. J is TRBJ1-5 and V is TRBV18; TRBD1 matches at 8 bases. The CDR3 totals 16 residues. Trimming took 1 base from V and 7 from J; bases not matched to a gene: 9. Per the germline V gene, CDR1 is KGHSH and CDR2 is LQKENI. The chain's CDR3 is CASSPQIAGGRQPQHF. The CDR3 DNA reads as TGTGCCAGCTCACCACAAATCGCAGGGGGCCGGCAGCCCCAGCATTTT.

V gene TRBV2 combines with J gene TRBJ1-6; 7 bases are a match to TRBD1. This CDR3 comprises 13 residues. Germline V gene sequence: CDR1 SNHLY, CDR2 FYNNEI. Losses at the gene ends were 11 bases for V and 4 bases for J; bases not matched to a gene: 5. The CDR3: CAFRTGYNSPLHF. DNA of the CDR3: TGTGCCTTCCGGACAGGTTATAATTCACCCCTCCACTTT.

The chain has TRBV19 and TRBJ2-1; D is undetermined. This CDR3 comprises 15 residues. The germline V and J ends were trimmed by 7 bases and 7 bases, with 20 bases remaining between them. Germline V CDR1 and CDR2: LNHDA, SQIVND (reference sequence). This CDR3 reads CASTFGSASWNEQFF. In DNA form, the CDR3 reads TGTGCCAGTACCTTCGGTTCCGCCTCATGGAATGAGCAGTTCTTC.

On this clone itself: At one boundary the junction diverges from the germline segment, which might be a read error. The chain links TRBV7-7 to TRBJ2-7; D possibly corresponds to TRBD2 (6 bases). CDR1 and CDR2 from the germline V gene are SSHAT and FNYEAQ (reference sequence). The CDR3 is made up of 15 amino acids. CDR3 sequence: CASSSSAGAGSEQYF. CDR3 sequence (DNA): TGTGCTAGCAGCTCCTCCGCCGGGGCGGGATCCGAGCAGTACTTC.

The rearrangement links TRBV5-8 to TRBJ2-3, with a possible D match to TRBD2 (6 bases). This CDR3 contains 15 residues. The germline V gene encodes CDR1 SGHTS and CDR2 YDEGEE. V lost 7 bases to trimming and J lost 4 bases, with 19 bases between them. The CDR3: CASGPPWGRSDTQYF. In DNA form, the CDR3 reads TGTGCCAGCGGCCCCCCTTGGGGGAGGTCAGATACGCAGTATTTT.

V gene TRBV27 combines with J gene TRBJ2-1; D might be TRBD1 (6 bases). The CDR3 is 15 residues long. V shed 4 bases and J shed 0 bases, with 10 bases lying between them. The germline CDR1 and CDR2 sequences are MNHEY and SMNVEV (reference sequence). CDR3 sequence: CASSWDTGSYNEQFF. Written as DNA, the CDR3 is TGTGCCAGCAGTTGGGACACAGGCTCCTACAATGAGCAGTTCTTC.

The chain has TRBV27 and TRBJ2-3; TRBD2 matches 9 bases. The CDR3 is made up of 16 amino acids. The germline CDR1 and CDR2 sequences are MNHEY and SMNVEV (reference sequence). The trim removed 5 bases at V and 6 bases at J, leaving 12 bases unmatched. The CDR3 here is CASSPLAGWMKDTQYF. The CDR3 nucleotides read TGTGCCAGCAGTCCTCTAGCGGGATGGATGAAGGATACGCAGTATTTT.

V usage is TRBV6-5 and J usage is TRBJ1-2, with 8 bases that match TRBD1. The CDR3 sequence is 14 residues long. V lost 6 bases, J lost 4 bases, and 7 bases stayed unmatched. The germline V gene has CDR1 MNHEY and CDR2 SVGAGI. The CDR3 loop is CASSRRGQTYGYTF. DNA of the CDR3: TGTGCCAGCAGCCGCAGGGGGCAAACCTATGGCTACACCTTC.

Comment on this clone: Other DNA sequences in the sample encode the same CDR3. V is TRBV18 and J is TRBJ1-1, with D unclear. The V end was cut by 6 bases, the J end by 5 bases, with 10 bases between. Germline values: CDR1 KGHSH, CDR2 LQKENI. There are 12 residues in the CDR3. CDR3 residues: CASSPEGTEAFF. DNA of the CDR3: TGTGCCAGCTCCCCGGAGGGTACTGAAGCTTTCTTT.

This chain connects TRBV6-1 to TRBJ2-1; 9 nucleotides line up with TRBD1. Per germline, CDR1 MNHNS and CDR2 SASEGT. The length of the CDR3 is 16 residues. Trimming removed 4 bases from V and 5 bases from J; junction bases left unmatched: 9. CDR3 sequence reads: CASSGHRDRVHNEQFF. The CDR3 DNA sequence: TGTGCCAGCAGTGGACACCGGGACAGGGTACACAATGAGCAGTTCTTC.

The chain has TRBV6-6 and TRBJ2-7, with D perhaps TRBD1 (6 bases). Trimming stripped 6 bases from V and 5 bases from J, with 17 bases between. This CDR3 is built from 14 residues. The germline V gene has CDR1 MNHNY and CDR2 SVGAGI (reference sequence). The chain's CDR3 is CASSLLRGFDEQYF. Written as DNA, the CDR3 is TGTGCCAGCAGCCTCCTAAGGGGGTTCGACGAGCAGTACTTC.

The J gene is TRBJ1-4, the V gene TRBV29-1; 8 bases are a match to TRBD1. CDR1 is SQVTM, CDR2 ANQGSEA, per germline. This CDR3 has 13 amino acids. The ends lost 5 bases at V and 7 bases at J; junction bases unmatched: 6. This chain's CDR3 is CSVTDREGEKLFF. CDR3 in DNA: TGCAGCGTTACGGACAGGGAAGGTGAAAAACTGTTTTTT.

The chain has TRBV11-1 and TRBJ1-3; D call uncertain. The CDR3 extends over 17 amino acids. Germline lookup yields CDR1 SGHAT and CDR2 FQDESV (reference sequence). V was trimmed by 0 bases and J by 0 bases, leaving 12 bases between them. The CDR3 region is CASSLAPGWNSGNTIYF. The CDR3 region has the DNA TGTGCCAGCAGCTTAGCGCCGGGGTGGAACTCTGGAAACACCATATATTTT.

This clone was observed once. This chain connects TRBV7-2 to TRBJ1-4, with 9 bases lining up with TRBD1. Germline V gene sequence: CDR1 SGHTA, CDR2 FQGNSA. This CDR3 has 14 residues. With 5 bases clipped from V and 5 bases from J, the junction kept 3 bases outside the gene matches. The DNA of the CDR3 is TGTGCCAGCAGCGCCGACAGGGGGAATGAAAAACTGTTTTTT. This codes for CASSADRGNEKLFF.

V is TRBV13 and J is TRBJ2-1, with D possibly matching TRBD1 (5 bases). This CDR3 has 13 residues. V was shortened by 5 bases and J by 7 bases, with 12 bases between the two germline ends. Germline V lookup: CDR1 PRHDT, CDR2 FYEKMQ (reference sequence). The CDR3 DNA is TGTGCCAGCAGCCCGGACCCAGGGAATGAGCAGTTCTTC. Amino acid sequence: CASSPDPGNEQFF. The full variable domain, rest sourced from reference TRBV13 and TRBJ2-1, is AAGVIQSPRHLIKEKRETATLKCYPIPRHDTVYWYQQGPGQDPQFLISFYEKMQSDKGSIPDRFSAQQFSDYHSELNMSSLELGDSALYFCASSPDPGNEQFFGPGTRLTVL.

CDR3 nucleotides: TGCGCCAGCAGCCAAGAAAATACAGCAAATCAGCCCCAGCATTTT. Its protein product is CASSQENTANQPQHF. This sequence joins TRBV4-1 and TRBJ1-5, with no clear D. V lost 0 bases to trimming and J lost 4 bases, with 10 bases between them. The CDR3 covers 15 residues. Germline V gene sequence: CDR1 MGHRA, CDR2 YSYEKL.

Only one count was recorded for this clone. V is TRBV6-5 and J is TRBJ2-1; 8 bases agree with TRBD1. V shed 4 bases, J shed 1 base, and the junction held 6 bases outside the gene matches. The CDR3 loop spans 16 amino acids. Germline lookup yields CDR1 MNHEY and CDR2 SVGAGI. CDR3 DNA: TGTGCCAGCAGTTGGACAGGGCGCCTATCCTACAATGAGCAGTTCTTC. Protein: CASSWTGRLSYNEQFF.

The chain combines TRBV4-3 with TRBJ1-2; 7 bases agree with TRBD1. Losses at the gene ends were 3 bases for V and 4 bases for J; bases not matched to a gene: 11. The length of the CDR3 is 16 residues. Germline lookup yields CDR1 LGHNA and CDR2 YSLEER. In nucleotides, the CDR3 is TGCGCCAGCAGCCAGAACAATCGACAGGGATTCTATGGCTACACCTTC. This gives the protein CASSQNNRQGFYGYTF.